This T cell receptor (beta chain) was obtained from a study of CD8 T cells in Susac syndrome (dated by TCRdb to the late 2010s). The study in broad terms: Repertoire sequencing was used to test whether CD8+ T cell activation and differentiation in Susac syndrome was antigen driven. Clonality of the CD8+ T cell repertoire was compared between eleven to twelve healthy donors, about 14 Susac syndrome patients and approximately 16 multiple sclerosis patients. General study outcomes and caveats: The study acknowledged that relatively few individuals were included in the TCR sequencing and HLA analysis.

On this clonotype: The antigen it binds to is not known. The sample holds no much larger clone one base away, and base qualities are not on file.

RNA was extracted using the RNeasy kit, and roughly 0.5 to 1 ug of the RNA was reverse transcribed with random hexamers. The immunoSEQ multiplex PCR assay, covering 54 Vbeta and 13 Jbeta segments, was used to amplify TCR beta CDR3 regions. PCR amplification bias was corrected by using a synthetic template baseline for primer optimization and computational correction. Regarding the original processing steps: Only productive sequences were kept, with reads annotated to V, D and J genes according to IMGT and analyzed in immunoSEQ Analyzer. To calculate clonality, Shannon entropy was normalized by log2 of the number of productive unique sequences and then subtracted from one. For each patient and control, public and private clones were evaluated among the 100 most prevalent clones. A clone was defined as Susac-specific if it was absent from the healthy and MS cohorts, from roughly 1,000 published viral clones and from other ImmuneACCESS disease sequences. In-frame beta chains were kept once TCRdb had trimmed the public reads at Q25 with fastp and called clones with MiXCR. Rows with a matching CDR3 protein are joined into one entry that keeps the most common DNA and genes. The V and J calls reflect TCRdb's pipeline rather than the authors' work. This sample gives roughly 50,000 distinct CDR3 sequences in total; 80% to 95% of them show up just once. Around 0.53% of the sample is taken by the ten largest.

Peripheral blood CD8+ and CD4+ T cells from healthy donors, Susac syndrome patients and multiple sclerosis patients were profiled by high-throughput TCR beta sequencing. Healthy donors were included as age- and sex-matched controls. Bulk CD8+ and CD4+ T cells were purified by magnetic negative isolation, whereas CD8+ TEMRA cells were enriched by FACS. Blood was collected in EDTA tubes and processed within 24 hours, with PBMCs isolated through density gradient centrifugation. PBMCs intended for TCR sequencing were frozen in liquid nitrogen and were later thawed in a 37 degrees C water bath. Purity of sorted or isolated CD4+, CD8+ and CD8+ TEMRA cells was at least 90%. After removal of 7 bases from V and 6 bases from J, the junction retains 4 bases not matched to a gene. Including the terminal cysteine and phenylalanine, the CDR3 comprises 12 residues. CDR3 DNA is the only sequence kept; it has 36 bases, read in frame from the first base. CDR1 and CDR2, looked up from the germline V gene (reference sequence), are GTSNPN and SVGIG.

The chain is encoded by TRBV30 joined to TRBJ2-2; TRBD2 aligns with 8 central bases. The specimen sequenced was CD8+ T cells from PBMCs. This receptor was identified in a human donor in good health. CDR3 reads: CASGGGPGELFF. In nucleotide form, the sequence is TGTGCCTCGGGGGGGGGCCCCGGGGAGCTGTTTTTT.